The table lists the clone carrying this T cell receptor beta chain with many counts. These data are taken from a study of T cells after yellow fever vaccination. Whole-study results and caveats: Abundant clonotypes from the bulk population could have been carried over as contaminants into FACS-sorted repertoires.

5'RACE template switching produced TCR cDNA carrying a universal primer site and UMIs. TCRdb redid the calling of the 5' RACE reads with MiXCR, one entry per CDR3 protein. The sample carries over 25,000 distinct CDR3 sequences, less than 7% recorded once. The germline V and J ends were trimmed by 2 bases and 5 bases, with 10 bases remaining between them. CDR1 and CDR2 from the germline V gene are LGHDT and YNNKEL (reference sequence). CDR3 length: 14 residues. Source: PBMCs, either bulk or a sorted T-cell subset (CD4+, CD8+, memory, or dextramer-sorted; not recorded which), taken 15 days after the yellow fever booster vaccination. This chain uses TRBV3-1 with TRBJ2-1, with D perhaps matching TRBD2 (5 bases). The clonotype comes from a man aged 30 to 39 who received the YFV17D yellow fever vaccine. CDR3 sequence (DNA): TGTGCCAGCAGCCAATCGGACTGGAACAATGAGCAGTTCTTC. Amino acid sequence: CASSQSDWNNEQFF.